The TCR beta chain described here comes from a study of T cell responses to AZD1222 COVID-19 vaccine (dated by TCRdb to the early 2020s). Turning to the overall study: AZD1222 recipients whose second dose came at about 4 weeks and those whose second dose came at about 12 weeks were combined into one group, since spike-specific TCR depth and breadth did not differ between the two schedules. TCR sequencing covered some 240 trial participants: about 210 given two doses of AZD1222 and 26 given two doses of MenACWY control vaccine. Enrollment into the trials was organized by age into subgroups of 18-55, 56-69 and 70-plus years, and those subgroups contained approximately 160, 26 and 62 TCR-sequenced participants, respectively. General findings and caveats noted by the study authors: Vaccine-associated CD4 TCRs spanned the whole spike protein, with dominant responses in regions 160-218 and 743-854. Only 5 to 7 AZD1222 recipients were SARS-CoV-2 seropositive at baseline, limiting conclusions about previously exposed vaccinees. Epitopes outside the regions mutated in the B.1.351 and B.1.1.7 variants were reportedly recognized by nearly half of the unique spike-specific TCRs. Most participants were white British and females outnumbered males, and the authors suggested that clonal diversity may have been underestimated. After two AZD1222 doses, spike-specific TCR breadth and depth were significantly higher than at day 0 and than in MenACWY recipients. No day 14 peak-response samples were available, so repertoires were characterized only after the peak T cell response. In the small 56-69-year group, the increase in depth fell short of significance, most likely because of low power.

The CDR3 regions of human TCRbeta chains were analyzed by immunosequencing. For the original study's pipeline: TCRs in the repertoires were matched against a reference library of SARS-CoV-2-specific TCRs that had been generated with the MIRA antigen-specificity platform. Breadth was defined as the fraction of unique TCRs that were SARS-CoV-2-associated. Depth was defined as the fraction of total T cells that were SARS-CoV-2-associated. Using the MIRA data, each spike-specific TCR was mapped to the spike region that the TCR reacts to and placed in a CD4 or CD8 class. Log10-transformed breadth and depth values were compared by one-way ANOVA with Sidak's multiple comparisons tests. Not all clones reach the TCRdb copy of this immuneACCESS table, which keeps in-frame sequences only. Checked studies attribute under half of the gap to unresolved V genes and leave the rest unexplained. V and J calls and clone size are as listed in that table; D and trimming were resolved from the DNA. Present in this sample are under 140,000 clones, 81% of which were seen just once. Roughly 4.8% of the sample goes to the ten largest clones.

What this sample's time point label stands for: baseline before first vaccination. Samples from vaccinated people were obtained from the UK trials COV001 and COV002, which included a single-blind randomized controlled phase 2/3 trial of AZD1222 (ChAdOx1 nCoV-19) in healthy adults. Trial participant PBMC samples were collected at day 0 and day 28 after the second dose for TCRbeta chain sequencing. Looking up the germline V gene yields CDR1 SGHTA and CDR2 FQGNSA. The CDR3 runs 14 residues from the cysteine to the phenylalanine. Only the CDR3 part of the read is kept: 42 bases, read in frame from the first base. Germline trimming: 3 bases from V, 5 bases from J; junction bases outside gene matches: 4. In regard to this clone: Its recognized antigen is unknown. Base qualities are not recorded, but no much larger clone differs from it by a single base.

The chain is assembled from TRBV7-2 and TRBJ2-4, with 7 bases in between that match TRBD2. Sequencing used peripheral blood, obtained on day 0 of AZD1222 vaccination. The TCR sequence derives from an adult in good health. The CDR3 reads as follows: CASSLSGNQNIQYF. The bases are TGTGCCAGCAGCTTGAGCGGGAACCAAAACATTCAGTACTTC.